This record covers a single TCR beta chain. Here immunoSEQ multiplex PCR was the method, and the copy in TCRdb shows in-frame clones only, minus some. The data show some 1,900,000 clones, roughly 95% seen once. The entry originates in a study of shared clonotypes between healthy human individuals. CD45RO-negative CD8 cells positively selected for CCR7 made up the naive population, which excluded terminally differentiated effector memory CD45RA+ cells. Trimming removed 5 bases at V and 0 bases at J, with 15 bases between. The germline gives CDR1 MNHNY, CDR2 SVGAGI (reference sequence). The CDR3 consists of 16 residues.

This receptor was obtained from a man aged 18-30 years in good health. The rearrangement links TRBV6-6 to TRBJ2-3; perhaps TRBD2 as D (6 bases). Sequencing input: naive CD8+ T cells sorted from blood. The CDR3 DNA reads as TGTGCCAGCAGTGTAAGGACTATCCGTAGCACAGATACGCAGTATTTT. Translated, it gives CASSVRTIRSTDTQYF.